The 30 T cell receptor beta chains below were found in one sample sequenced in a study of OX40 agonist ivuxolimab in advanced cancers. Sequenced by immunoSEQ multiplex PCR; TCRdb stores in-frame clones only, minus some. In the table there are about 69,000 clones, around 90% of which are singletons. The material sequenced was CD4+ or CD8+ T cells sorted from blood, taken in a trial of the OX40 agonist ivuxolimab. These TCRs come from an adult with an advanced solid tumor such as melanoma, head and neck, liver or kidney cancer.

The rearrangement uses TRBV18 and TRBJ2-7; TRBD1 agrees at 8 bases. After removal of 2 bases from V and 5 bases from J, the junction contained 5 bases not matched to a gene. Germline values: CDR1 KGHSH, CDR2 LQKENI. The CDR3 is 14 residues long. CDR3: CASSPTRTGHEQYF. The CDR3 bases are TGTGCCAGCTCACCAACTAGGACAGGGCACGAGCAGTACTTC.

The J gene is TRBJ1-2, the V gene TRBV6-6; D gene uncertain. The CDR3 is made up of 12 amino acids. The V end lost 6 bases, the J end lost 3 bases, and 8 bases lay between the germline ends. Germline-derived CDR1 and CDR2 are MNHNY and SVGAGI (reference sequence). The DNA for the CDR3 is TGTGCCAGCAGCCAGAGGGACTATGGCTACACCTTC. Translated, it gives CASSQRDYGYTF.

The chain couples TRBV7-6 to TRBJ2-2; 9 bases match TRBD2. CDR1 is SGHVS and CDR2 is FNYEAQ in the germline V gene. V gave up 5 bases and J gave up 6 bases; unmatched junction bases: 13. CDR3 length: 17 amino acids. The CDR3 here is CASSAFLAGANPGELFF. CDR3 coding DNA: TGTGCCAGCAGCGCATTCTTAGCGGGAGCAAATCCCGGGGAGCTGTTTTTT.

The V call is TRBV7-3, the J call TRBJ2-1; D not resolved. The V gene's germline CDR1 is SGHTA and CDR2 FQGTGA. V was shortened by 3 bases and J by 5 bases, with 8 bases between the two germline ends. The CDR3 loop spans 13 amino acids. CDR3 residues: CASSFSRDNEQFF. The CDR3 DNA follows: TGTGCCAGCAGCTTCTCCAGAGACAATGAGCAGTTCTTC.

This sequence joins TRBV5-4 and TRBJ1-5; 7 bases fit TRBD1. This CDR3 spans 14 amino acids. CDR1 SGHNT and CDR2 YYREEE come from the germline V gene (reference sequence). V dropped 5 bases and J dropped 2; count of bases not matched to a gene: 4. CDR3 residues: CASSRQGGNQPQHF. DNA for the CDR3: TGTGCCAGCAGTCGACAGGGTGGCAATCAGCCCCAGCATTTT.

The V and J genes are TRBV29-1 and TRBJ2-3; D is possibly TRBD2 (5 bases). V was pared by 0 bases and J by 3 bases, with 22 bases between. Germline assignment: CDR1 SQVTM and CDR2 ANQGSEA. This CDR3 is built from 18 residues. The DNA of the CDR3 is TGCAGCGTTGAAGATATTGGGCCGAGCGGAGGACGAACAGATACGCAGTATTTT. This sequence encodes CSVEDIGPSGGRTDTQYF.

This clone has just one count. The chain joins TRBV9 to TRBJ1-4; the D gene is possibly TRBD1 (5 bases). This CDR3 spans 16 amino acids. In germline, CDR1 is SGDLS, CDR2 YYNGEE. The ends were cut back, 3 bases at V and 0 bases at J, with 12 bases in the middle. CDR3 protein: CASSGGRPATNEKLFF. Written as DNA, the CDR3 is TGTGCCAGCAGCGGGGGACGACCTGCAACTAATGAAAAACTGTTTTTT.

The V call is TRBV27, the J call TRBJ2-1; 9 nucleotides align to TRBD2. The V gene's germline CDR1 is MNHEY and CDR2 SMNVEV (reference sequence). Unmatched junction bases numbered 3, after V lost 4 bases and J lost 2 bases. This CDR3 contains 15 residues. CDR3 in amino acids: CASSSLAGTYNEQFF. As DNA, the CDR3 is TGTGCCAGCAGTTCCCTAGCGGGAACCTACAATGAGCAGTTCTTC.

J is TRBJ2-7 and V is TRBV10-3; D is possibly TRBD2 (6 bases). The CDR3 has 15 amino acids. Germline V gene data show CDR1 as ENHRY and CDR2 as SYGVKD. Trimming left V 5 bases short and J 0 bases short, with 14 bases between. DNA for the CDR3: TGTGCCATCAGTTCCCCCTCGCGGGACTCCTACGAGCAGTACTTC. Its translation is CAISSPSRDSYEQYF.

This chain uses TRBV5-1 with TRBJ2-1; D is possibly TRBD2 (6 bases). The CDR3 length is 14 residues. Germline CDR1 is SGHRS and CDR2 is YFSETQ. Trimming removed 0 bases at V and 7 bases at J, with 11 bases between. CDR3 loop: CASSLGGGSNEQFF. The DNA of the CDR3 is TGCGCCAGCAGCTTGGGTGGGGGGTCGAATGAGCAGTTCTTC.

Note on this clone: An end of the junction differs from the germline gene, which may be a read error. The V and J genes are TRBV7-9 and TRBJ2-1; 10 bases map to TRBD2. CDR1 is SEHNR, CDR2 FQNEAQ, per germline (reference sequence). This CDR3 has 16 residues. The DNA for the CDR3 is TGTGCCAGCACCTTAGCGGGAGGAAGCTCCTACAATGAGCAGTTCTTC. Protein sequence: CASTLAGGSSYNEQFF.

The chain couples TRBV5-1 to TRBJ1-2; TRBD1 is a possible D gene (5 bases). CDR1 is SGHRS, CDR2 YFSETQ, per germline. The CDR3 is 12 residues long. Trimming removed 3 bases from V and 7 bases from J, with 10 bases in between. CDR3 DNA sequence: TGCGCCAGCAGCTACCAGGGCGCTGGCTACACCTTC. Translation gives CASSYQGAGYTF.

The chain has TRBV18 and TRBJ1-6; 9 nucleotides match TRBD1. The CDR3 totals 14 residues. Germline lookup yields CDR1 KGHSH and CDR2 LQKENI. The V segment lost 5 bases and the J segment 18 bases; nucleotides outside the gene matches: 14. The CDR3 here is CASSSSDRDRETHF. CDR3 DNA sequence: TGTGCCAGCTCATCGAGCGACCGGGACAGGGAAACCCACTTT.

This chain joins TRBV9 and TRBJ2-2; 15 bases are a match to TRBD2. V lost 3 bases and J lost 0; bases outside the gene matches: 3. There are 18 residues in the CDR3. Germline values: CDR1 SGDLS, CDR2 YYNGEE. CDR3 DNA: TGTGCCAGCAGCGCAGGACTAGCGGGAGGGGCGAACACCGGGGAGCTGTTTTTT. Its protein product is CASSAGLAGGANTGELFF.

The V and J genes are TRBV7-2 and TRBJ2-1; TRBD2 matches at 11 bases. The CDR3 has 16 residues. Per germline, CDR1 SGHTA and CDR2 FQGNSA. The J segment lost 3 bases and the V segment lost 3 bases, leaving 4 bases of the junction unmatched. The CDR3, as DNA: TGTGCCAGCAGCTTGTCCGGGACTAGCGGCTACAATGAGCAGTTCTTC. Translated: CASSLSGTSGYNEQFF.

This clone has just a few counts. V usage is TRBV27 and J usage is TRBJ1-1; D uncertain. The V gene's germline CDR1 is MNHEY and CDR2 SMNVEV (reference sequence). This CDR3 is built from 14 residues. The ends were cut back, 6 bases at V and 6 bases at J, with 17 bases in the middle. CDR3 nucleotides: TGTGCCAGCAGCCAGACCGCTATCCGACCTGAAGCTTTCTTT. Protein: CASSQTAIRPEAFF.

This clone was seen a few times. The gene calls are TRBV7-9 and TRBJ1-2; tentative D call: TRBD1 (5 bases). Germline V CDR1 and CDR2: SEHNR, FQNEAQ (reference sequence). V lost 1 base and J lost 7, with 10 bases in between. The CDR3 loop spans 13 amino acids. CDR3 loop: CASSLGQGFGYTF. As DNA, the CDR3 is TGTGCCAGCAGCTTAGGCCAGGGTTTTGGCTACACCTTC.

This chain joins TRBV10-2 and TRBJ2-1, with 7 bases lining up with TRBD2. CDR3 size: 16 residues. With 3 bases clipped from V and 7 bases from J, the junction kept 12 bases outside the gene matches. Germline values: CDR1 WSHSY, CDR2 SAAADI. The CDR3 nucleotides read TGCGCCAGCAGTGAATGGGACTACCACGCGGGGAATGAGCAGTTCTTC. It translates to CASSEWDYHAGNEQFF.

This clone has only one observation. The J gene is TRBJ1-5, the V gene TRBV6-6; D ambiguous. The V and J ends lost 0 bases and 7 bases respectively, with 10 bases between them. This CDR3 contains 14 residues. Germline lookup yields CDR1 MNHNY and CDR2 SVGAGI (reference sequence). The CDR3 region is CASSYSARGQPQHF. The CDR3 nucleotides read TGTGCCAGCAGTTACTCCGCACGGGGACAGCCCCAGCATTTT.

To note about this clone: The same CDR3 can be traced to other DNA sequences in this sample. This chain uses TRBV7-2 with TRBJ1-4; a possible D gene is TRBD1 (6 bases). CDR1 and CDR2 (germline): SGHTA, FQGNSA. CDR3 length: 14 amino acids. The V end was cut by 5 bases, the J end by 3 bases, with 10 bases between. CDR3 in amino acids: CASSTGTSNEKLFF. The CDR3 DNA reads TGTGCCAGCAGCACAGGGACATCTAATGAAAAACTGTTTTTT. Full variable domain (outside the CDR3, taken from reference TRBV7-2 and TRBJ1-4): GAGVSQSPSNKVTEKGKDVELRCDPISGHTALYWYRQSLGQGLEFLIYFQGNSAPDKSGLPSDRFSAERTGGSVSTLTIQRTQQEDSAVYLCASSTGTSNEKLFFGSGTQLSVL.

The V call is TRBV27, the J call TRBJ2-7; D may correspond to TRBD1 or TRBD2 (6 bases each). CDR1 and CDR2 from the germline V gene are MNHEY and SMNVEV (reference sequence). The CDR3 is 13 amino acids. Trimming pared 6 bases from V and 7 bases from J, leaving 16 bases between. The CDR3 protein is CASRGGLAQEQYF. In nucleotides, the CDR3 is TGTGCCAGCAGAGGGGGGCTAGCGCAAGAGCAGTACTTC.

The CDR3 is CASRAMGGVIVNTEAFF. CDR3 sequence (DNA): TGTGCCAGCCGAGCCATGGGGGGTGTTATTGTGAACACTGAAGCTTTCTTT. The genes are TRBV2 and TRBJ1-1; a weak D match, TRBD1 (5 bases). V was trimmed by 8 bases and J by 0 bases, leaving 22 bases between them. Germline CDR1 reads SNHLY; CDR2 reads FYNNEI. This CDR3 is built from 17 residues.

V usage is TRBV2 and J usage is TRBJ2-5, with 7 bases aligning to TRBD2. The J call may be mistaken, given a closer DNA end match to TRBJ2-7. CDR3 length: 14 amino acids. Germline V gene sequence: CDR1 SNHLY, CDR2 FYNNEI. The chain's CDR3 is CASVRREDSYEQYF. CDR3 DNA sequence: TGTGCCAGCGTAAGACGGGAGGACTCCTACGAGCAGTACTTC.

This sequence joins TRBV6-5 and TRBJ1-1; no clear D gene. This CDR3 region has 14 residues. V was shortened by 0 bases and J by 1 base, with 6 bases between the two germline ends. The germline gives CDR1 MNHEY, CDR2 SVGAGI. The DNA for the CDR3 is TGTGCCAGCAGTTACTCATGGGAGAACACTGAAGCTTTCTTT. This codes for CASSYSWENTEAFF.

The gene calls are TRBV11-2 and TRBJ1-2, with TRBD1 as a possible D gene (6 bases). The V end was cut by 4 bases, the J end by 1 base, with 19 bases between. Germline-derived CDR1 and CDR2 are SGHAT and FQNNGV. CDR3 length equals 17 residues. CDR3 in DNA: TGTGCCAGCAGCTCCCTCCGGGCGCAGGGGCGTAACTATGGCTACACCTTC. The encoded protein is CASSSLRAQGRNYGYTF.

This chain joins TRBV11-3 and TRBJ2-7, with no clear D. Germline loops: CDR1 SGHNT, CDR2 YENEEA. Trimming shortened V by 5 bases and J by 2 bases, and 4 bases separated the two germline ends. This CDR3 region has 11 residues. The CDR3 coding sequence is TGTGCCAGCAGCCCAGCCTACGAGCAGTACTTC. It encodes CASSPAYEQYF.

The chain joins TRBV10-3 to TRBJ2-1; 8 bases agree with TRBD2. In germline, CDR1 is ENHRY, CDR2 SYGVKD. With 2 bases clipped from V and 7 bases from J, the junction kept 7 bases outside the gene matches. The CDR3 runs 15 residues. The DNA of the CDR3 is TGTGCCATCAGTGAGAGGTCTAGCGGGCGGAATGAGCAGTTCTTC. It is translated as CAISERSSGRNEQFF.

The chain employs TRBV19 and TRBJ2-5, with a possible D match to TRBD2 (5 bases). Germline V gene lookup returns CDR1 LNHDA and CDR2 SQIVND (reference sequence). There are 15 residues in the CDR3. V lost 0 bases and J 7 bases, leaving 15 bases between the germline ends. This chain's CDR3 is CASSIERALGGTQYF. Written as DNA, the CDR3 is TGTGCCAGTAGTATAGAGAGGGCCTTAGGAGGGACCCAGTACTTC.

This clone showed up just once. The chain is built from TRBV7-2 and TRBJ2-3, with 8 positions matching TRBD1. Per the germline V gene, CDR1 is SGHTA and CDR2 is FQGNSA. J was trimmed by 2 bases and V by 5 bases; bases with no gene match: 9. CDR3 length: 16 residues. The CDR3 spells CASSARRTGTTDTQYF. The CDR3 DNA is TGTGCCAGCAGCGCCCGAAGGACAGGGACCACAGATACGCAGTATTTT.

This clone was recorded only once. The chain is built from TRBV7-9 and TRBJ2-5; TRBD2 matches 14 bases. Germline V gives CDR1 SEHNR, CDR2 FQNEAQ (reference sequence). Trimming removed 6 bases from V and 11 bases from J; junction bases left unmatched: 11. The length of the CDR3 is 15 residues. In DNA form, the CDR3 reads TGTGCCAGCAGTTCGGGACTAGCGGGAGCTCGGGAGCAGTACTTC. Protein sequence: CASSSGLAGAREQYF.